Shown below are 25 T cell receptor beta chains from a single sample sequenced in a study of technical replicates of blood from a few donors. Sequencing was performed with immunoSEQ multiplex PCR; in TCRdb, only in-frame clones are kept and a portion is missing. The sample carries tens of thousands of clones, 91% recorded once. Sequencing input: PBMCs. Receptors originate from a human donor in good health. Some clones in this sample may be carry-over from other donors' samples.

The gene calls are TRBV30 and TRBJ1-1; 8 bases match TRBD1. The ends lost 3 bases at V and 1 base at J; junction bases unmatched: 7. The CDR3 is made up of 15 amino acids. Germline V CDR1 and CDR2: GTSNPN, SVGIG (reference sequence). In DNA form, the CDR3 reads TGTGCCTGGAGGCATAAAGACAGGGGGAACACTGAAGCTTTCTTT. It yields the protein CAWRHKDRGNTEAFF.

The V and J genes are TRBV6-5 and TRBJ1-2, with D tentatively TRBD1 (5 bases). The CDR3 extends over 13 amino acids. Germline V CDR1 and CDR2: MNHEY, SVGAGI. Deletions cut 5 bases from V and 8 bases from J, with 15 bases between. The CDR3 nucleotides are TGTGCCAGCAGTCCCCGGGGGTTAAGAGGCTACACCTTC. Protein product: CASSPRGLRGYTF.

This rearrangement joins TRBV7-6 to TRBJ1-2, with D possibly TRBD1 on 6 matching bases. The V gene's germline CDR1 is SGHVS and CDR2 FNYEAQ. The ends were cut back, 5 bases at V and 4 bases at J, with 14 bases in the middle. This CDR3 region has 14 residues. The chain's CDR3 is CASSPAGGAYGYTF. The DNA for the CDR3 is TGTGCCAGCAGCCCCGCGGGGGGGGCCTATGGCTACACCTTC.

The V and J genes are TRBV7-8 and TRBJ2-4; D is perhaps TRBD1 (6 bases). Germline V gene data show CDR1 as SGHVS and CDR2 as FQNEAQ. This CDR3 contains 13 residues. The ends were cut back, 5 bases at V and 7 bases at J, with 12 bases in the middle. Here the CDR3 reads CASSPPGHNIQYF. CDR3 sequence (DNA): TGTGCCAGCAGCCCACCGGGACACAACATTCAGTACTTC.

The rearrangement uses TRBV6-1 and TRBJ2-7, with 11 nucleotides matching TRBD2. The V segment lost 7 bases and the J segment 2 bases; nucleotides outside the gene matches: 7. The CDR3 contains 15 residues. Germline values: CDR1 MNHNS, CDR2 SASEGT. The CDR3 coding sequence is TGTGCCAGCACCGAAGCACTAGCGGGGGCCTACGAGCAGTACTTC. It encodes CASTEALAGAYEQYF.

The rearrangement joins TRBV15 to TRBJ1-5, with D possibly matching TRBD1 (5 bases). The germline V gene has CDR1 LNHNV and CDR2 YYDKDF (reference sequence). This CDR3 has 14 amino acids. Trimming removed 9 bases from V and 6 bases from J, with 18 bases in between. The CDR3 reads CATGNRRGGQPQHF. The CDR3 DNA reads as TGTGCCACTGGAAACAGGAGGGGCGGTCAGCCCCAGCATTTT.

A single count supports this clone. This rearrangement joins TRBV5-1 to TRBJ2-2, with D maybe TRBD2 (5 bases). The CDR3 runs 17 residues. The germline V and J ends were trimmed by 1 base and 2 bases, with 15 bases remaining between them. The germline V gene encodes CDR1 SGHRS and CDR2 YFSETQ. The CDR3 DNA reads TGCGCCAGCAGCTTGCAGTTACGGGGAGTTAACACCGGGGAGCTGTTTTTT. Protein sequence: CASSLQLRGVNTGELFF. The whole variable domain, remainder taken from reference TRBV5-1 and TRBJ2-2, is KAGVTQTPRYLIKTRGQQVTLSCSPISGHRSVSWYQQTPGQGLQFLFEYFSETQRNKGNFPGRFSGRQFSNSRSEMNVSTLELGDSALYLCASSLQLRGVNTGELFFGEGSRLTVL.

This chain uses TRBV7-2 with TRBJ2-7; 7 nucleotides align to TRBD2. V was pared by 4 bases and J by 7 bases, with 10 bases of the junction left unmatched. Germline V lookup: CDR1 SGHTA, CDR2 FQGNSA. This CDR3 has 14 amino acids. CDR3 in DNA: TGTGCCAGCAGCTCCCCGGGCGGGAGCCGTGAGCAGTACTTC. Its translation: CASSSPGGSREQYF. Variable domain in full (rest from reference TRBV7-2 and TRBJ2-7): GAGVSQSPSNKVTEKGKDVELRCDPISGHTALYWYRQSLGQGLEFLIYFQGNSAPDKSGLPSDRFSAERTGGSVSTLTIQRTQQEDSAVYLCASSSPGGSREQYFGPGTRLTVT.

For the CDR3, the DNA is TGTGCCAGCAGCCAAGAGTCCAGCGGGGGGCGGGAGACCCAGTACTTC. Translation gives CASSQESSGGRETQYF. J is TRBJ2-5 and V is TRBV4-2; 9 nucleotides match TRBD2. CDR1 is LGHNA, CDR2 YNFKEQ, per germline. The junction had 7 bases not matched to a gene; V was cut back by 0 bases and J by 5 bases. The CDR3 totals 16 residues.

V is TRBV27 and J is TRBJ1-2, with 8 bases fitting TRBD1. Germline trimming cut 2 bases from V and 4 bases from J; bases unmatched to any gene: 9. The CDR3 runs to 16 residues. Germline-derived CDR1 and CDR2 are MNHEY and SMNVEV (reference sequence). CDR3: CASSLMPVGQVYGYTF. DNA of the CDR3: TGTGCCAGCAGTTTAATGCCTGTGGGACAGGTCTATGGCTACACCTTC.

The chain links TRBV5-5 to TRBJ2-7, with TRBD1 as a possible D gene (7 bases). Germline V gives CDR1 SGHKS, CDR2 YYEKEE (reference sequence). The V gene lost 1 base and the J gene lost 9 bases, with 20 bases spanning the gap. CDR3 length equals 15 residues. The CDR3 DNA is TGTGCCAGCAGCTTGTTGTGGACAGGCGTGGGGGGGCAGTACTTC. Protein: CASSLLWTGVGGQYF.

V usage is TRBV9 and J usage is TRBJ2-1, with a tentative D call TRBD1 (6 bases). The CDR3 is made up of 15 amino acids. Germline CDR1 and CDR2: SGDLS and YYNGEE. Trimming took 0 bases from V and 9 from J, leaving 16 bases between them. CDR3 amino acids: CASSVGETGFSEQFF. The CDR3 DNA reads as TGTGCCAGCAGCGTAGGAGAGACAGGCTTCTCTGAGCAGTTCTTC.

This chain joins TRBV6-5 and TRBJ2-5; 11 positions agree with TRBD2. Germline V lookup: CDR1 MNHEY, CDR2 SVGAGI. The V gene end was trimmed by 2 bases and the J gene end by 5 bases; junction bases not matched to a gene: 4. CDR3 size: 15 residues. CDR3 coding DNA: TGTGCCAGCAGTTACAATAGCGGGAGGGTGGAGACCCAGTACTTC. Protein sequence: CASSYNSGRVETQYF.

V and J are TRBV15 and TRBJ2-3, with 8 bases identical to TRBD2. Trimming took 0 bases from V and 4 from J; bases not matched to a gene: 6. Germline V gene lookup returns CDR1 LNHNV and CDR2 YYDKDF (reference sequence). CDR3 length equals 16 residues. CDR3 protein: CATSRDGLAGPDTQYF. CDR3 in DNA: TGTGCCACCAGCAGAGATGGGCTAGCGGGCCCAGATACGCAGTATTTT.

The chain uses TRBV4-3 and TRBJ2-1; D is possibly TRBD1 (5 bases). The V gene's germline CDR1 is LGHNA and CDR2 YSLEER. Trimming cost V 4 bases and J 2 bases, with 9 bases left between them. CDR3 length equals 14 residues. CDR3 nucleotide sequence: TGCGCCAGCAGCCTTGGGGCCACCTACAATGAGCAGTTCTTC. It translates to CASSLGATYNEQFF.

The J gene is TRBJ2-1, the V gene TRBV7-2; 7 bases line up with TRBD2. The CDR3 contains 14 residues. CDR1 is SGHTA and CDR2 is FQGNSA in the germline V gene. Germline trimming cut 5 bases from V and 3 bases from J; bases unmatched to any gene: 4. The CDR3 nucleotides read TGTGCCAGCAGCCAAGGGGACTACTACAATGAGCAGTTCTTC. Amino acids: CASSQGDYYNEQFF. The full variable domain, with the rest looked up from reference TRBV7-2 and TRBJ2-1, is GAGVSQSPSNKVTEKGKDVELRCDPISGHTALYWYRQSLGQGLEFLIYFQGNSAPDKSGLPSDRFSAERTGGSVSTLTIQRTQQEDSAVYLCASSQGDYYNEQFFGPGTRLTVL.

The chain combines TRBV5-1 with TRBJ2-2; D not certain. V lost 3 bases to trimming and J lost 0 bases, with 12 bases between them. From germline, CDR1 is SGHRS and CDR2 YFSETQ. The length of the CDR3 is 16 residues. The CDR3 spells CASSSAPEANTGELFF. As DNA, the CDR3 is TGCGCCAGCAGCTCCGCCCCCGAGGCGAACACCGGGGAGCTGTTTTTT. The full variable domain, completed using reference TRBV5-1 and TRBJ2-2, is KAGVTQTPRYLIKTRGQQVTLSCSPISGHRSVSWYQQTPGQGLQFLFEYFSETQRNKGNFPGRFSGRQFSNSRSEMNVSTLELGDSALYLCASSSAPEANTGELFFGEGSRLTVL.

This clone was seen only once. For the CDR3, the DNA is TGTGCCAGCAGAACAGGACAGTCAGAGACCCAGTACTTC. Translated, it gives CASRTGQSETQYF. This chain uses TRBV28 with TRBJ2-5; weak D call: TRBD1 (6 bases). Trimming shortened V by 6 bases and J by 4 bases, and 12 bases separated the two germline ends. Germline V gene sequence: CDR1 MDHEN, CDR2 SYDVKM. The CDR3 runs to 13 residues.

In nucleotides, the CDR3 is TGTGCCTCTCAGGGTCTCTACGAGCAGTACTTC. This encodes CASQGLYEQYF. V and J are TRBV30 and TRBJ2-7; perhaps TRBD1 as D (5 bases). The CDR3 spans 11 residues. V lost 7 bases and J 3 bases, leaving 10 bases between the germline ends. The germline V gene has CDR1 GTSNPN and CDR2 SVGIG (reference sequence).

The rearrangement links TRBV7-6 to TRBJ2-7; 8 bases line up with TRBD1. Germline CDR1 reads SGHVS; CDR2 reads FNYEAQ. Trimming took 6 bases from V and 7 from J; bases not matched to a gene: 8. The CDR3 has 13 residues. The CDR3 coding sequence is TGTGCCAGCAGTCCCCGGACAGGGCCAGAGCAGTACTTC. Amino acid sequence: CASSPRTGPEQYF.

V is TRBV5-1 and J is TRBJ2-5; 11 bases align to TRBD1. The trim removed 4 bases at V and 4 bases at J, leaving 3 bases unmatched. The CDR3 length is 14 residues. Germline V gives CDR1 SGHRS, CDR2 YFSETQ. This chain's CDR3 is CASSGQGAGETQYF. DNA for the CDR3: TGCGCCAGCAGCGGACAGGGGGCAGGAGAGACCCAGTACTTC.

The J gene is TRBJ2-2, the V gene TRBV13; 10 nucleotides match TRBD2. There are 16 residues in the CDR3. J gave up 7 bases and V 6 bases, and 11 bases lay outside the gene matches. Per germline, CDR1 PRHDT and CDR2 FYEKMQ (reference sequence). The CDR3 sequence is CASSLILAGSDGELFF. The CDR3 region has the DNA TGTGCCAGCAGTTTAATACTAGCGGGATCGGACGGGGAGCTGTTTTTT.

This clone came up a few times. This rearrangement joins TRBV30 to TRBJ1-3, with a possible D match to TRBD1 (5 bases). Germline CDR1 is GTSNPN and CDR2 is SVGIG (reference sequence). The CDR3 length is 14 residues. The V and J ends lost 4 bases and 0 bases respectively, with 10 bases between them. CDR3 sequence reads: CAWKQARSGNTIYF. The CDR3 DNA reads TGTGCCTGGAAACAGGCCCGCTCTGGAAACACCATATATTTT.

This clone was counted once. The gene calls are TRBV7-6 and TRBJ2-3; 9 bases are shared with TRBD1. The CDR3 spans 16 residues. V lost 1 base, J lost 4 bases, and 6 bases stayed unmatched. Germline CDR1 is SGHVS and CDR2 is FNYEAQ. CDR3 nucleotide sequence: TGTGCCAGCAGCTTAGTTGGGACAGGGCTCTCAGATACGCAGTATTTT. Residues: CASSLVGTGLSDTQYF.

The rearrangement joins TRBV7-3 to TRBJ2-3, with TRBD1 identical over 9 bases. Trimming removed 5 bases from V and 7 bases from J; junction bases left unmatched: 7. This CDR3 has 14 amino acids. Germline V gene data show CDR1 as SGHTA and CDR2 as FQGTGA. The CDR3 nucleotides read TGTGCCAGCAGCCCAACCACAGGGGGCAATACGCAGTATTTT. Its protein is CASSPTTGGNTQYF. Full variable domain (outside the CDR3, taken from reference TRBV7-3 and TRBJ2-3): GAGVSQTPSNKVTEKGKYVELRCDPISGHTALYWYRQSLGQGPEFLIYFQGTGAADDSGLPNDRFFAVRPEGSVSTLKIQRTERGDSAVYLCASSPTTGGNTQYFGPGTRLTVL.